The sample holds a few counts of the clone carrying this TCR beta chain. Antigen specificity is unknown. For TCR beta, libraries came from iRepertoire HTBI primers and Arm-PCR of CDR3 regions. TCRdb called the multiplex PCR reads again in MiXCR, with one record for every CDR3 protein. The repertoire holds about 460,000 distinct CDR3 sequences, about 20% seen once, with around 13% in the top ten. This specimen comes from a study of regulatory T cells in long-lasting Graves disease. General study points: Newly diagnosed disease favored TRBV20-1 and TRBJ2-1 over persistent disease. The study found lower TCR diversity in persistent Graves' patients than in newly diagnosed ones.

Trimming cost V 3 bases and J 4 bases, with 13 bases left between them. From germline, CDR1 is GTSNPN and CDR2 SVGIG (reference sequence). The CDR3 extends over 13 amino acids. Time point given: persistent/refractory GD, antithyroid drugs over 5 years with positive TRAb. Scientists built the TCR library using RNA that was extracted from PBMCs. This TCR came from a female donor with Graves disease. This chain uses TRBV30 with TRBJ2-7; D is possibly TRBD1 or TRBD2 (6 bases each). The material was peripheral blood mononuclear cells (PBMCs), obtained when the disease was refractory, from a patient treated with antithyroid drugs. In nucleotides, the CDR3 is TGTGCCTGGAGGTGGGGGGCCGGGTACGAGCAGTACTTC. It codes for CAWRWGAGYEQYF.